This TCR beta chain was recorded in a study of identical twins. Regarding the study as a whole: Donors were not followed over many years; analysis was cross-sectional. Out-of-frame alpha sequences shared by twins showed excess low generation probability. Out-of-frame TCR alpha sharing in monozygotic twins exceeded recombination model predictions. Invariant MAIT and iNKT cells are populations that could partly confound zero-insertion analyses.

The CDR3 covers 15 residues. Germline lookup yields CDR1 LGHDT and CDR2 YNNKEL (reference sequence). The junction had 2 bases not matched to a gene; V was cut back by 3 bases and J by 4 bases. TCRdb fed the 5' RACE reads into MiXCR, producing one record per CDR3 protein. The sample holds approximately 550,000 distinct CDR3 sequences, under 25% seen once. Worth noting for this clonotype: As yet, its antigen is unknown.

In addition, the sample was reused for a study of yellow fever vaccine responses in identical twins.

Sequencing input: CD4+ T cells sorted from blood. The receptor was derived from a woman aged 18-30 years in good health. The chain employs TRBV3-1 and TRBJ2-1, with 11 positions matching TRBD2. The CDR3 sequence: CASSQGLAVYNEQFF. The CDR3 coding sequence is TGTGCCAGCAGCCAGGGACTAGCGGTATACAATGAGCAGTTCTTC.